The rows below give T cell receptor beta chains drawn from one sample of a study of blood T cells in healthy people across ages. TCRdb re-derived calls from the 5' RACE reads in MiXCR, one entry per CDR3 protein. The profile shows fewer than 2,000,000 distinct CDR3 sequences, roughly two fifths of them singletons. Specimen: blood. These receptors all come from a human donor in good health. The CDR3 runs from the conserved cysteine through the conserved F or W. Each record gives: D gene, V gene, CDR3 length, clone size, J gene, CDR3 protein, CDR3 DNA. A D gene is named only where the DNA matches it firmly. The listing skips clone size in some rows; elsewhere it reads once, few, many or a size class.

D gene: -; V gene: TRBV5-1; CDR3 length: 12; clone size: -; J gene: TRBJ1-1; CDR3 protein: CASSLYNTEAFF; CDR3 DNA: TGCGCCAGCAGCTTGTACAACACTGAAGCTTTCTTT
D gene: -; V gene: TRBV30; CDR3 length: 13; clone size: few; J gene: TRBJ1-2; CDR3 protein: CAWRLQGYYGYTF; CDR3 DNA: TGTGCCTGGAGACTACAGGGATACTATGGCTACACCTTC
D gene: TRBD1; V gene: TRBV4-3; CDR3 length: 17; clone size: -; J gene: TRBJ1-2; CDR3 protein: CASSQDPRGRRQSGYTF; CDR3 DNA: TGCGCCAGCAGCCAAGATCCGAGGGGGCGAAGGCAAAGTGGCTACACCTTC
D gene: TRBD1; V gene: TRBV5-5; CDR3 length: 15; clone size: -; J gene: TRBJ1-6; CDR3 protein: CASSQRQGMGSPLHF; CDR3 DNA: TGTGCCAGCAGCCAAAGACAGGGGATGGGTTCACCCCTCCACTTT
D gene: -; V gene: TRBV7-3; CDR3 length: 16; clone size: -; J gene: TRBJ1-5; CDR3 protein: CASSLKGGAENQPQHF; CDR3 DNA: TGTGCCAGCAGCTTAAAGGGAGGGGCAGAAAATCAGCCCCAGCATTTT
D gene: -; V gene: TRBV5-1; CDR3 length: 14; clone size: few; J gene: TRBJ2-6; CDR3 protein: CASIGQTGANVLTF; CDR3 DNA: TGCGCCAGCATTGGTCAAACTGGGGCCAACGTCCTGACTTTC
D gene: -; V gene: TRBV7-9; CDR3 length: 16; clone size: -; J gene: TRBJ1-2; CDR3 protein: CASSRLRDVANYGYTF; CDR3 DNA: TGTGCCAGCAGCCGACTCCGGGACGTAGCTAACTATGGCTACACCTTC
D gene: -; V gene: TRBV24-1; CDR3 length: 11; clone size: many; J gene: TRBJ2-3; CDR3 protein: CATSSTDTQYF; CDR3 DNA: TGTGCCACCTCTTCGACGGATACGCAGTATTTT
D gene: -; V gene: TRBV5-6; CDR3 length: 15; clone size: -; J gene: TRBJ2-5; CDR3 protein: CASSPQTQLQETQYF; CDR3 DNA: TGTGCCAGCAGCCCCCAAACCCAGCTCCAAGAGACCCAGTACTTC
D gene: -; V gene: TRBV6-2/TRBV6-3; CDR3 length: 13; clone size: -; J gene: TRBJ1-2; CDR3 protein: CASSDPTNYGYTF; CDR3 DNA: TGTGCCAGCAGCGACCCTACTAACTATGGCTACACCTTC
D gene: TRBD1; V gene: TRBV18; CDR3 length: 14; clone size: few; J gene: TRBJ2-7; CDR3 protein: CASSPTTGAAEQYF; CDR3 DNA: TGTGCCAGCTCACCCACGACAGGGGCTGCCGAGCAGTACTTC
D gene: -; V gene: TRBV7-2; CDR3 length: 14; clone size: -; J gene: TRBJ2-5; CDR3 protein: CASSSVTGGETQYF; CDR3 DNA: TGTGCCAGCAGCTCAGTGACAGGCGGGGAGACCCAGTACTTC
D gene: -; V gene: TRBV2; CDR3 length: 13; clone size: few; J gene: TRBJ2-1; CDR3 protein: CASSSFTYNEQFF; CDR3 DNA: TGTGCCAGCAGTTCCTTTACCTACAATGAGCAGTTCTTC
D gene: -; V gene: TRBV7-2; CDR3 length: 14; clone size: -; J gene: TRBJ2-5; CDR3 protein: CASSLRDRQETQYF; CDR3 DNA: TGTGCCAGCAGTCTCCGGGACCGTCAAGAGACCCAGTACTTC
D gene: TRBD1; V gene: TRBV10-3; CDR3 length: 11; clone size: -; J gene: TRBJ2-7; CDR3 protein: CATSGQVEQYF; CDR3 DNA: TGTGCCACCTCGGGACAGGTCGAGCAGTACTTC
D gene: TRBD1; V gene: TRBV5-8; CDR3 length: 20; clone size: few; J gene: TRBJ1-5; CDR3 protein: CASSYSLWGTGAFRNQPQHF; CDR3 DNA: TGTGCCAGCAGCTACTCCCTCTGGGGGACAGGGGCGTTCCGTAATCAGCCCCAGCATTTT
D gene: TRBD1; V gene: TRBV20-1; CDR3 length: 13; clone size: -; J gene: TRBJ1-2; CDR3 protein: CSAREQGNYGYTF; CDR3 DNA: TGCAGTGCTAGAGAACAGGGGAACTATGGCTACACCTTC
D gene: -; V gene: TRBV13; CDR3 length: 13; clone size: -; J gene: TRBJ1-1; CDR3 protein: CASSLRPSERAFF; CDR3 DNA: TGTGCCAGCAGCTTGAGACCGTCGGAAAGAGCTTTCTTT
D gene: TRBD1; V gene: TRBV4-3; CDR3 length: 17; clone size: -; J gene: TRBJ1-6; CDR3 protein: CASSQDPLEQGRSPLHF; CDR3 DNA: TGCGCCAGCAGCCAAGATCCCCTCGAACAGGGGAGATCACCCCTCCACTTT
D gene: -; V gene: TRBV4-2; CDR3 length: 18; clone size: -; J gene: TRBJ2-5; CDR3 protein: CASSQDLMVAEYQETQYF; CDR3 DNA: TGTGCCAGCAGCCAAGATTTAATGGTAGCGGAGTACCAAGAGACCCAGTACTTC
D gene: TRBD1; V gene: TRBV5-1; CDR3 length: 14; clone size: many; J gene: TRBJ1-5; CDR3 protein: CASSVGTANQPQHF; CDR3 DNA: TGCGCCAGCAGCGTAGGGACAGCAAATCAGCCCCAGCATTTT
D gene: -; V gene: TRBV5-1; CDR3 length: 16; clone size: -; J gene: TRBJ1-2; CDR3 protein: CASSLAGGRFSYGYTF; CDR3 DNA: TGCGCCAGCAGCTTGGCGGGCGGAAGATTCAGCTATGGCTACACCTTC
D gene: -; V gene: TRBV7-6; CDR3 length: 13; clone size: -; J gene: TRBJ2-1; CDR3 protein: CASSPDYRAEQFF; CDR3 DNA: TGTGCCAGCAGCCCAGATTACAGGGCCGAGCAGTTCTTC
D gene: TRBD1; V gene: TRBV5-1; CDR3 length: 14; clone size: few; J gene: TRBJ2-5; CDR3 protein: CASSTQGQQETQYF; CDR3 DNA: TGCGCCAGCAGCACACAGGGACAGCAAGAGACCCAGTACTTC
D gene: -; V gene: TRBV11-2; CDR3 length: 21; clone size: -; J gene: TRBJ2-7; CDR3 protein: CASSSYLAGGATNPTRYEQYF; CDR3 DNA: TGTGCCAGCAGCTCCTACTTAGCCGGCGGGGCCACCAACCCTACGCGATACGAGCAGTACTTC
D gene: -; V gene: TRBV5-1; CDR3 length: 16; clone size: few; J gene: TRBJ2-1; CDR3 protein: CASSLALAGAGNEQFF; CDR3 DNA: TGCGCCAGCAGCTTGGCCCTAGCAGGGGCCGGCAATGAGCAGTTCTTC
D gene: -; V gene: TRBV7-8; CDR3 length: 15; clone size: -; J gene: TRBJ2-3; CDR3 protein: CASSSWDDRTDTQYF; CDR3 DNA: TGTGCCAGCAGCTCCTGGGACGACCGCACAGATACGCAGTATTTT
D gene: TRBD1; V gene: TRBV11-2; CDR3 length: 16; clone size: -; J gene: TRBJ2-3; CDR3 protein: CASSFRGRSSTDTQYF; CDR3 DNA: TGTGCCAGCAGCTTCAGGGGGAGATCTAGCACAGATACGCAGTATTTT
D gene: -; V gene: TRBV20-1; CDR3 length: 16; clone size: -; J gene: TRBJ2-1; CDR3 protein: CSAFAGTTPTGHEQFF; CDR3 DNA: TGCAGTGCTTTCGCCGGGACAACACCAACCGGCCATGAGCAGTTCTTC
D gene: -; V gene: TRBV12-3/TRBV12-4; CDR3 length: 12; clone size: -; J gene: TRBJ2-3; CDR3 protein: CASKDPTDTQYF; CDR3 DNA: TGTGCCAGCAAGGACCCGACAGATACGCAGTATTTT
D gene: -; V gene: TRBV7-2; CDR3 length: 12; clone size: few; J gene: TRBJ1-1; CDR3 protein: CASSLVILGAFF; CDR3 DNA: TGTGCCAGCAGCTTAGTGATCCTCGGAGCTTTCTTT